This TCR beta chain was retrieved from a study of blood T cell repertoires in COVID-19. Across the study: The samples span acute and convalescent COVID-19 from the United States, Italy and Spain. PBMCs, B-cell-depleted T cells, or T cells were the source of the cDNA or gDNA that made up the material.

Per the authors' pipeline: Amplification from reference gene primers served as the basis for estimated nucleated cell counts. Sequencing was performed with immunoSEQ multiplex PCR; in TCRdb, only in-frame clones are kept and a portion is missing. V, J and clone size are those of that table, while D and trimming were read from the DNA. The sample shows about 67,000 clones, about 86% of them seen only once. CDR3 length equals 14 residues. Trimming cost V 7 bases and J 2 bases; bases outside gene matches: 7. The V gene's germline CDR1 is LNHDA and CDR2 SQIVND (reference sequence). The sequence came from a man over 45 with active COVID-19. Material for sequencing was peripheral blood. The chain employs TRBV19 and TRBJ1-1; 7 bases are shared with TRBD1. CDR3 nucleotide sequence: TGTGCCAGTAAGAGACAGGGATCTAACACTGAAGCTTTCTTT. Protein: CASKRQGSNTEAFF.